A single sample is the source of the 6 T cell receptor beta chains below, sequenced in a study of monozygotic twins with cystic fibrosis. TCRdb's copy holds only in-frame clones and misses some; the assay was immunoSEQ multiplex PCR. The sample comprises about 14,000 clones, 80% to 95% of which are singletons, and approximately 9.1% rests with the top ten. Sequencing was done on a sample of blood. These receptors were taken from a girl aged 2-10 years with cystic fibrosis.

This clone was counted once. The V call is TRBV7-9, the J call TRBJ1-1, with D maybe TRBD1 (5 bases). V lost 2 bases to trimming and J lost 1 base, with 8 bases between them. The length of the CDR3 is 14 residues. Germline CDR1 is SEHNR and CDR2 is FQNEAQ (reference sequence). The chain's CDR3 is CASSLKGTNTEAFF. CDR3 coding DNA: TGTGCCAGCAGCTTAAAGGGGACGAACACTGAAGCTTTCTTT.

As to this clone: The junction does not match germline at one end; this may be a read error. This chain links TRBV7-7 with TRBJ2-7, with unresolved D. Germline CDR1 and CDR2: SSHAT and FNYEAQ (reference sequence). The CDR3 consists of 13 residues. The CDR3 protein is CASSLSSSYEQYF. The CDR3, as DNA: TGTGCTAGCAGCCTTAGCAGCTCCTACGAGCAGTACTTC.

This sequence joins TRBV5-1 and TRBJ2-7, with unresolved D. V was cut by 0 bases and J by 3 bases, with 4 bases left in between. Germline V gives CDR1 SGHRS, CDR2 YFSETQ. The CDR3 totals 12 residues. CDR3 nucleotide sequence: TGCGCCAGCAGCTTGGGGATCTACGAGCAGTACTTC. This gives the protein CASSLGIYEQYF.

The chain is built from TRBV18 and TRBJ2-7, with 10 bases matching TRBD2. V lost 2 bases and J lost 4; bases outside the gene matches: 5. The CDR3 covers 15 residues. CDR1 and CDR2 from the germline V gene are KGHSH and LQKENI. The CDR3 loop reads CASSPSSGSSYEQYF. The CDR3 DNA follows: TGTGCCAGCTCACCATCTAGCGGGAGTTCTTACGAGCAGTACTTC.

This clone was seen a handful of times. Here the CDR3 DNA reads TGTGCCAGCAGCTTAACCGGTCAGGGTGGCGAGCAGTACTTC. Amino acids: CASSLTGQGGEQYF. The genes are TRBV11-3 and TRBJ2-7, with D maybe TRBD1 (5 bases). Germline loops: CDR1 SGHNT, CDR2 YENEEA. V lost 2 bases and J lost 6, with 14 bases in between. CDR3 length equals 14 residues.

This rearrangement joins TRBV7-2 to TRBJ2-1; possible D gene TRBD1, 5 bases. The CDR3 extends over 13 amino acids. Per the germline V gene, CDR1 is SGHTA and CDR2 is FQGNSA. V shed 1 base and J shed 6 bases, with 7 bases lying between them. This CDR3 is CASSLEGLNEQFF. As DNA, the CDR3 is TGTGCCAGCAGCTTAGAGGGGCTCAATGAGCAGTTCTTC.